This T cell receptor beta chain was sequenced during a study of PD-L1 blockade in urothelial cancer. The junction had 6 bases not matched to a gene; V was cut back by 8 bases and J by 5 bases. CDR1 is MDHEN, CDR2 SYDVKM, per germline. The CDR3 is made up of 12 amino acids. Generated by immunoSEQ multiplex PCR, the TCRdb table keeps only in-frame clones and is missing some. Found here are 100,000 or so clones, under 85% of them singletons; the top ten hold about 2.6%. The chain carries TRBV28 and TRBJ2-7; 7 nucleotides agree with TRBD1. This TCR derives from a man aged 50 to 60 with urothelial cancer. Sequences were derived from PBMCs, sampled around atezolizumab (anti-PD-L1) treatment. CDR3 in DNA: TGTGCCAGCCTTGGGACAGCAAACGAGCAGTACTTC. Amino acid sequence: CASLGTANEQYF.